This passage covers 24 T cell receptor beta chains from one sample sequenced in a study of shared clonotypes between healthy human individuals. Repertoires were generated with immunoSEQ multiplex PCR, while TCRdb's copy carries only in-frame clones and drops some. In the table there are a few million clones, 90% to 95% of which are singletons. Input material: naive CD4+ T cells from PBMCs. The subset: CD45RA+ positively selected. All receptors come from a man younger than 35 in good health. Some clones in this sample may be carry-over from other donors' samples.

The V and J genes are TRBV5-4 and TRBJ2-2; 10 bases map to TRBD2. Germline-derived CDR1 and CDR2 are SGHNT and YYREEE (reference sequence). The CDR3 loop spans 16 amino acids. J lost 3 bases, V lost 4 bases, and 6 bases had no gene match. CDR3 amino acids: CASSPASGRDTGELFF. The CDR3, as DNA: TGTGCCAGCAGCCCCGCTAGCGGGAGAGACACCGGGGAGCTGTTTTTT. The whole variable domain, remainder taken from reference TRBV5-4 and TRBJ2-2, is ETGVTQSPTHLIKTRGQQVTLRCSSQSGHNTVSWYQQALGQGPQFIFQYYREEENGRGNFPPRFSGLQFPNYSSELNVNALELDDSALYLCASSPASGRDTGELFFGEGSRLTVL.

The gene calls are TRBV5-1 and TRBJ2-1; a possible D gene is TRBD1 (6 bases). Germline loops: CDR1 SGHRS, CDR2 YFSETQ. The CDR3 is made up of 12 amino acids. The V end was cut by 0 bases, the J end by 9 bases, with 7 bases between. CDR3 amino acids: CASSLEQGEQFF. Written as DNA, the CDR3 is TGCGCCAGCAGCTTGGAACAGGGTGAGCAGTTCTTC. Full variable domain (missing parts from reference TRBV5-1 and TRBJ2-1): KAGVTQTPRYLIKTRGQQVTLSCSPISGHRSVSWYQQTPGQGLQFLFEYFSETQRNKGNFPGRFSGRQFSNSRSEMNVSTLELGDSALYLCASSLEQGEQFFGPGTRLTVL.

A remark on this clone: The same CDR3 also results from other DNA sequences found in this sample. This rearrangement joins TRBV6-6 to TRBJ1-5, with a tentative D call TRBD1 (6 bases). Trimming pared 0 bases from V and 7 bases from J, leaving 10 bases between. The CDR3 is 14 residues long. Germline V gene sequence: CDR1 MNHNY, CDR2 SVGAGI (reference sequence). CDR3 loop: CASSYSGGGQPQHF. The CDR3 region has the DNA TGTGCCAGCAGTTACTCGGGGGGCGGGCAGCCCCAGCATTTT.

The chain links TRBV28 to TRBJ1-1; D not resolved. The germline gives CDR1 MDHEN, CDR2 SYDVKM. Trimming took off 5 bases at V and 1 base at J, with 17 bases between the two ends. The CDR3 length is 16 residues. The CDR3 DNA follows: TGTGCCAGCAGTCCCTTTCGGCAGATCACGAACACTGAAGCTTTCTTT. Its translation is CASSPFRQITNTEAFF.

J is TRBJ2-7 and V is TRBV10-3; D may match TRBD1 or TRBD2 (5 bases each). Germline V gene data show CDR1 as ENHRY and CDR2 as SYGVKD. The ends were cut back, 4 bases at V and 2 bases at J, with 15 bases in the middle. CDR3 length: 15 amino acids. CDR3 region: CAISVEGTGTYEQYF. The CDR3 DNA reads TGTGCCATCAGTGTTGAGGGGACCGGGACCTACGAGCAGTACTTC.

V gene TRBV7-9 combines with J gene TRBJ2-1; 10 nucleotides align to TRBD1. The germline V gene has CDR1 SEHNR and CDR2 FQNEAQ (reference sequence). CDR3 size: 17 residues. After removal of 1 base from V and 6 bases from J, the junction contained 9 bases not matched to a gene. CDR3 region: CASSLGSRDRGRNEQFF. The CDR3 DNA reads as TGTGCCAGCAGCTTAGGATCCCGGGACAGGGGACGCAATGAGCAGTTCTTC.

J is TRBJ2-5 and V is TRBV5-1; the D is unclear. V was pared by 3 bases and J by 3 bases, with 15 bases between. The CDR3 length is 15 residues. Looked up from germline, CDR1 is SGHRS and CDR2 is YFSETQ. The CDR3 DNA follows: TGCGCCAGCAGCTCCTCGCAGTCGCCTGAAGAGACCCAGTACTTC. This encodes CASSSSQSPEETQYF. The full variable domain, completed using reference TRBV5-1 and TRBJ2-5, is KAGVTQTPRYLIKTRGQQVTLSCSPISGHRSVSWYQQTPGQGLQFLFEYFSETQRNKGNFPGRFSGRQFSNSRSEMNVSTLELGDSALYLCASSSSQSPEETQYFGPGTRLLVL.

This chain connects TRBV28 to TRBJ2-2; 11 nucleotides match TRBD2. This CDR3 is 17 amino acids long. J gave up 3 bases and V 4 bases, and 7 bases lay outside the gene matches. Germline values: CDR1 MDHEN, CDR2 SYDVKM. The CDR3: CASSSPLAGADTGELFF. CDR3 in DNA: TGTGCCAGCAGTTCCCCACTAGCGGGAGCGGACACCGGGGAGCTGTTTTTT.

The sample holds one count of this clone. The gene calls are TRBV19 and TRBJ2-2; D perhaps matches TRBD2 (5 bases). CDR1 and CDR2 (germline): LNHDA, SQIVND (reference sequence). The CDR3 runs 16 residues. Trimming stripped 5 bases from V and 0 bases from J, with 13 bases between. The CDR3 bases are TGTGCCAGTAGTCTCGAGAGGGTCACGAACACCGGGGAGCTGTTTTTT. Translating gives CASSLERVTNTGELFF.

CDR3 sequence reads: CASSVAQLSYGYTF. The CDR3 nucleotides read TGTGCCAGCAGCGTAGCACAGCTGAGCTATGGCTACACCTTC. The rearrangement links TRBV9 to TRBJ1-2; D gene uncertain. CDR3 length: 14 amino acids. Germline CDR1 SGDLS, CDR2 YYNGEE. With 0 bases removed from V and 4 bases from J, the gap between germline ends came to 10 bases.

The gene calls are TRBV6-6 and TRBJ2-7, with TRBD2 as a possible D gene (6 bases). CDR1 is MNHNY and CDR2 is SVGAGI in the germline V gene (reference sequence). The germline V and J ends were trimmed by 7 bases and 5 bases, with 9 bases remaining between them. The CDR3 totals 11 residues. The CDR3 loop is CASTRENEQYF. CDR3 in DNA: TGTGCCAGCACCCGGGAGAACGAGCAGTACTTC.

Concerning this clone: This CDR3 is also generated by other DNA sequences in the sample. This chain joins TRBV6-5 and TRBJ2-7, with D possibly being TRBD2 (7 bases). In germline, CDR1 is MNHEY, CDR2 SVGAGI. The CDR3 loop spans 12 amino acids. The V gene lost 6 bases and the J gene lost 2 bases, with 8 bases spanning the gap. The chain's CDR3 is CASSGGPYEQYF. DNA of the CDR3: TGTGCCAGCAGCGGGGGGCCCTACGAGCAGTACTTC.

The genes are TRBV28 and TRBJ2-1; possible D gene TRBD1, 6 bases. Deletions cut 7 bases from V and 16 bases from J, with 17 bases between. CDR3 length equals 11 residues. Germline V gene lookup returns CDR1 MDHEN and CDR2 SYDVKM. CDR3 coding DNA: TGTGCCAGCACTGGGGGCCGGAAGGAATTCTTC. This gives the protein CASTGGRKEFF.

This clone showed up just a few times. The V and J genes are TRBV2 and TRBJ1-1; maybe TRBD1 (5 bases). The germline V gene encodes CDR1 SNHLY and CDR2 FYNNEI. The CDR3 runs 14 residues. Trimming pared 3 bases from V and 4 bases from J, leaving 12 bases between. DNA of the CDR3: TGTGCCAGCAGTGATCGTTCGAGGGGCACTGAAGCTTTCTTT. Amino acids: CASSDRSRGTEAFF.

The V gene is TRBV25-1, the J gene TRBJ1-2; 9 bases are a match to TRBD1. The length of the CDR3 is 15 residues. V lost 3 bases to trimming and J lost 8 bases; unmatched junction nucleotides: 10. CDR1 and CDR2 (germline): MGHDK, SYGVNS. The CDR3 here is CASSDPGTGLKGYTF. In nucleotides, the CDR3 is TGTGCCAGCAGTGACCCCGGGACAGGGTTAAAGGGCTACACCTTC.

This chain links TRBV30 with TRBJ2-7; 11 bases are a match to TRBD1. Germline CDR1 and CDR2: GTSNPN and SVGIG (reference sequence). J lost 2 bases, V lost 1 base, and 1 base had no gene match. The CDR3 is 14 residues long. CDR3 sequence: CAWSGDRGAYEQYF. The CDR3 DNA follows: TGTGCCTGGAGTGGGGACAGGGGGGCCTACGAGCAGTACTTC.

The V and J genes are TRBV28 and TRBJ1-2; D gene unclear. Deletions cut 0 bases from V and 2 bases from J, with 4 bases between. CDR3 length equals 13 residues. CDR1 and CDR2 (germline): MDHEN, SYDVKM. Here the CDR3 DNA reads TGTGCCAGCAGTTTATGGCCGAACTATGGCTACACCTTC. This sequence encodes CASSLWPNYGYTF.

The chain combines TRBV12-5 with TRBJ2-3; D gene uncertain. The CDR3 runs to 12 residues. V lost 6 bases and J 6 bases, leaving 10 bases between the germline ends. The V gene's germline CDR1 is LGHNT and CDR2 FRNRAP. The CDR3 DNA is TGTGCTAGTGGCCCCGAAGCGGATACGCAGTATTTT. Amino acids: CASGPEADTQYF.

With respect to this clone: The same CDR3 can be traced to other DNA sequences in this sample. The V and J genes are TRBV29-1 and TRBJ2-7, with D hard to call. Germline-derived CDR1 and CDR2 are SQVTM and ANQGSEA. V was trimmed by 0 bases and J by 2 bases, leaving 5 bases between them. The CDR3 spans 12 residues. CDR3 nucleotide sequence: TGCAGCGTTGAAGACGGAACCTACGAGCAGTACTTC. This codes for CSVEDGTYEQYF.

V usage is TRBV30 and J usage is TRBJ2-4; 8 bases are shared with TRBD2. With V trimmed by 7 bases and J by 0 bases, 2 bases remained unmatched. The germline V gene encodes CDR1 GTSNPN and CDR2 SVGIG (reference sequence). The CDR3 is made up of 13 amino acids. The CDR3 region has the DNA TGTGCCTCGGGGGGGATAGCCAAAAACATTCAGTACTTC. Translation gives CASGGIAKNIQYF. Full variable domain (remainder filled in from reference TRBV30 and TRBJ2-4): SQTIHQWPATLVQPVGSPLSLECTVEGTSNPNLYWYRQAAGRGLQLLFYSVGIGQISSEVPQNLSASRPQDRQFILSSKKLLLSDSGFYLCASGGIAKNIQYFGAGTRLSVL.

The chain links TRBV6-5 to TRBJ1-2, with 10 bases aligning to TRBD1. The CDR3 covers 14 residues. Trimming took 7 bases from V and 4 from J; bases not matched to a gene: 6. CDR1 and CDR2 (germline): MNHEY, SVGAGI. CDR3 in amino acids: CASKETGGFYGYTF. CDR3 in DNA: TGTGCCAGCAAAGAGACAGGGGGCTTCTATGGCTACACCTTC.

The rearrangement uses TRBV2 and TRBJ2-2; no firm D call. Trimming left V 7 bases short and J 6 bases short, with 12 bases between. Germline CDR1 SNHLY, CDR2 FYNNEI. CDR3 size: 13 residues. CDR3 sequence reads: CASMRSRAGELFF. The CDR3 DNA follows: TGTGCCAGCATGAGGTCAAGGGCCGGGGAGCTGTTTTTT.

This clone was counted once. The CDR3 region is CASSLGGSVADTQYF. The CDR3 nucleotides are TGTGCCAGCAGCTTGGGGGGTTCCGTTGCAGATACGCAGTATTTT. This chain connects TRBV11-3 to TRBJ2-3, with D perhaps TRBD2 (6 bases). Trimming removed 3 bases from V and 4 bases from J, with 14 bases in between. Looked up from germline, CDR1 is SGHNT and CDR2 is YENEEA. The CDR3 is 15 amino acids.

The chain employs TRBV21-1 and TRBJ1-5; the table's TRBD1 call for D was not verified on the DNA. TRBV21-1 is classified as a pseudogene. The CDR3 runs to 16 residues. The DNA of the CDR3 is TGTGCCAGCCGGGGACAGGGGCTCGATAGCAATCAGCCCCAGCATTTT. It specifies CASRGQGLDSNQPQHF.